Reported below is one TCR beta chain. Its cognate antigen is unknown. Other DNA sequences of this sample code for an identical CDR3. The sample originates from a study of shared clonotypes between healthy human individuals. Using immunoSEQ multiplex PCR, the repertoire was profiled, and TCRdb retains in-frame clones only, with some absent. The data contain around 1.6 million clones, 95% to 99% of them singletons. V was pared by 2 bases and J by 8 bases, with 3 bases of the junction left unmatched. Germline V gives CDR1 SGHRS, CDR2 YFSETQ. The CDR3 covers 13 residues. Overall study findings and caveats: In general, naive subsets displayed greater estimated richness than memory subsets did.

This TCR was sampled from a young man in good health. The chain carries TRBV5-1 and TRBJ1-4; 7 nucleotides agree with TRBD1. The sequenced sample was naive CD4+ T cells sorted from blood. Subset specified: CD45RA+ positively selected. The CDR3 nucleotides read TGCGCCAGCAGCTTAGAAGGGGGCGAAAAACTGTTTTTT. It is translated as CASSLEGGEKLFF.